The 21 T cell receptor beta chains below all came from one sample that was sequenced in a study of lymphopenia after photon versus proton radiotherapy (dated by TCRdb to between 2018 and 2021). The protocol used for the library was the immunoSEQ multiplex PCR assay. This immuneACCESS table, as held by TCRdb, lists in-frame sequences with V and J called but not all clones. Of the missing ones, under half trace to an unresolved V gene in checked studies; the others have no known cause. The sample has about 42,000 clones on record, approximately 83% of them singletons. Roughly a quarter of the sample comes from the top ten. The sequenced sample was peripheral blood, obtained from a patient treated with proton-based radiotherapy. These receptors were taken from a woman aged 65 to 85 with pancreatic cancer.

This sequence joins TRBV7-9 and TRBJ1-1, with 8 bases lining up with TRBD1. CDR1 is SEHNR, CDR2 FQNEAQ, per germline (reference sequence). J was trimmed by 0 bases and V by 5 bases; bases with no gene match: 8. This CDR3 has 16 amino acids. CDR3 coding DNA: TGTGCCAGCAGCGACGGGACAGGTTTTATGAACACTGAAGCTTTCTTT. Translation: CASSDGTGFMNTEAFF. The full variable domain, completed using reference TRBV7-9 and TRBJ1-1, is DTGVSQNPRHKITKRGQNVTFRCDPISEHNRLYWYRQTLGQGPEFLTYFQNEAQLEKSRLLSDRFSAERPKGSFSTLEIQRTEQGDSAMYLCASSDGTGFMNTEAFFGQGTRLTVV.

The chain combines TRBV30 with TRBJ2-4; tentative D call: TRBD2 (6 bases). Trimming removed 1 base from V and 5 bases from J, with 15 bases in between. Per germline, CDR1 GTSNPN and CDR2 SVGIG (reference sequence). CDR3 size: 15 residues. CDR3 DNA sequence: TGTGCCTGGAGTGGTGGGACTCGGGGCGAAAACATTCAGTACTTC. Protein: CAWSGGTRGENIQYF.

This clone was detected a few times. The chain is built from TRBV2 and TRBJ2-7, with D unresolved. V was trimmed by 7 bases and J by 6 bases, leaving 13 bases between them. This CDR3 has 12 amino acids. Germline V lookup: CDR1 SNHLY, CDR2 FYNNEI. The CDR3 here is CASMAARAEQYF. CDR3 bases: TGTGCCAGCATGGCCGCCAGAGCCGAGCAGTACTTC. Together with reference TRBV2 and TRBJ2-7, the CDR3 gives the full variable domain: EPEVTQTPSHQVTQMGQEVILRCVPISNHLYFYWYRQILGQKVEFLVSFYNNEISEKSEIFDDQFSVERPDGSNFTLKIRSTKLEDSAMYFCASMAARAEQYFGPGTRLTVT.

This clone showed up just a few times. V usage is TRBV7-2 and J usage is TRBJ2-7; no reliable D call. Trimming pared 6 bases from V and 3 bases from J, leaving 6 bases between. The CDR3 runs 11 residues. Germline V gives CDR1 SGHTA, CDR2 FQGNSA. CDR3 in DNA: TGTGCCAGCAGGATCGGCTACGAGCAGTACTTC. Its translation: CASRIGYEQYF. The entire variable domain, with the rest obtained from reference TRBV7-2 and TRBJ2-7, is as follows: GAGVSQSPSNKVTEKGKDVELRCDPISGHTALYWYRQSLGQGLEFLIYFQGNSAPDKSGLPSDRFSAERTGGSVSTLTIQRTQQEDSAVYLCASRIGYEQYFGPGTRLTVT.

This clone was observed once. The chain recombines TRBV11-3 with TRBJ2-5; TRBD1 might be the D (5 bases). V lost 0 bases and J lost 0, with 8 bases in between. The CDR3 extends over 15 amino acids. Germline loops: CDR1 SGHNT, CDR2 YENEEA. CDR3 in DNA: TGTGCCAGCAGCTTAGATGGACATCACCAAGAGACCCAGTACTTC. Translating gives CASSLDGHHQETQYF. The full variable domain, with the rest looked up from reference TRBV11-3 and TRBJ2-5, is EAGVVQSPRYKIIEKKQPVAFWCNPISGHNTLYWYLQNLGQGPELLIRYENEEAVDDSQLPKDRFSAERLKGVDSTLKIQPAELGDSAVYLCASSLDGHHQETQYFGPGTRLLVL.

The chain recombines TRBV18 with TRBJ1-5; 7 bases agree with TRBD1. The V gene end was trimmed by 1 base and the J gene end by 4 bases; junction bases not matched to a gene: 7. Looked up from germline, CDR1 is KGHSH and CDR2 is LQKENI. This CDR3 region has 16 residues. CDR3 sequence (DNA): TGTGCCAGCTCACCACGTCAGGGGGTTCTAAATCAGCCCCAGCATTTT. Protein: CASSPRQGVLNQPQHF.

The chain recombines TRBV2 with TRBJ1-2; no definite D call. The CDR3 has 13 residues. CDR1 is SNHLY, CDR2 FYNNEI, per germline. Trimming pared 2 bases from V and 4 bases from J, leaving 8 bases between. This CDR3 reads CASSERQFYGYTF. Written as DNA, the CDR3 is TGTGCCAGCAGTGAAAGGCAGTTCTATGGCTACACCTTC.

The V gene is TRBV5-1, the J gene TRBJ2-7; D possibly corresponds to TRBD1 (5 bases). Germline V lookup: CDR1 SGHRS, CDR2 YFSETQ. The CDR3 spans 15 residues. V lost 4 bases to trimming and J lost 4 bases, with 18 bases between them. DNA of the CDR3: TGCGCCAGCAGCCCGATAGACAGATCTCTATACGAGCAGTACTTC. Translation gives CASSPIDRSLYEQYF.

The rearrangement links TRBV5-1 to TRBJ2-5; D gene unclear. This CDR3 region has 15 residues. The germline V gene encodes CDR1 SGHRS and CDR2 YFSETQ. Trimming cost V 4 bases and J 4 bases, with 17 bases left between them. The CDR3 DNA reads TGCGCCAGCAGCCCGGACCCCCCTAGGAGAGAGACCCAGTACTTC. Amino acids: CASSPDPPRRETQYF. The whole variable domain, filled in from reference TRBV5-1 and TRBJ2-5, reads KAGVTQTPRYLIKTRGQQVTLSCSPISGHRSVSWYQQTPGQGLQFLFEYFSETQRNKGNFPGRFSGRQFSNSRSEMNVSTLELGDSALYLCASSPDPPRRETQYFGPGTRLLVL.

The CDR3 reads CASSLGRSQETQYF. CDR3 nucleotide sequence: TGTGCCAGCAGCTTAGGCAGGTCCCAAGAGACCCAGTACTTC. The chain employs TRBV7-9 and TRBJ2-5; the D is unclear. This CDR3 is 14 amino acids long. Germline CDR1 reads SEHNR; CDR2 reads FQNEAQ (reference sequence). Trimming stripped 1 base from V and 1 base from J, with 7 bases between. The whole variable domain, remainder taken from reference TRBV7-9 and TRBJ2-5, is DTGVSQNPRHKITKRGQNVTFRCDPISEHNRLYWYRQTLGQGPEFLTYFQNEAQLEKSRLLSDRFSAERPKGSFSTLEIQRTEQGDSAMYLCASSLGRSQETQYFGPGTRLLVL.

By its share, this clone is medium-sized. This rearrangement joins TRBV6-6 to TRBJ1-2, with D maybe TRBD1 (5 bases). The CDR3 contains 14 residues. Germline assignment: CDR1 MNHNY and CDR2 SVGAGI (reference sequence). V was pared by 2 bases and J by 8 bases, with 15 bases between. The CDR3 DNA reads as TGTGCCAGCAGTTACGATTCAGGGAAAGACGGCTACACCTTC. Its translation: CASSYDSGKDGYTF.

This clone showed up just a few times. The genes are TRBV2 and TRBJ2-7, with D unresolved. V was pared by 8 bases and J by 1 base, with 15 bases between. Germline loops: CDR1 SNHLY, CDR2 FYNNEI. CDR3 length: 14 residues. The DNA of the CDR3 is TGTGCCAGCGTGGTACGGACCGGGTCCTACGAGCAGTACTTC. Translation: CASVVRTGSYEQYF.

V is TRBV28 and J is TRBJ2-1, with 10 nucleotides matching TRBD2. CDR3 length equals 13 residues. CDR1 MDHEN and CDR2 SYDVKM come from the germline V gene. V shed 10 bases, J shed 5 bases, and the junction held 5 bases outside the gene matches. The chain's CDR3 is CAKSGLADNEQFF. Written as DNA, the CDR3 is TGTGCCAAAAGTGGACTAGCGGACAATGAGCAGTTCTTC.

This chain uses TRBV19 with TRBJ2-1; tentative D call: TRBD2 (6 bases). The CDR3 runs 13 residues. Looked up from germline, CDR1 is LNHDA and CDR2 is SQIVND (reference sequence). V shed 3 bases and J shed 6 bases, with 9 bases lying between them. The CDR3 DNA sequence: TGTGCCAGTAGTATGGACTATTCCAATGAGCAGTTCTTC. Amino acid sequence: CASSMDYSNEQFF.

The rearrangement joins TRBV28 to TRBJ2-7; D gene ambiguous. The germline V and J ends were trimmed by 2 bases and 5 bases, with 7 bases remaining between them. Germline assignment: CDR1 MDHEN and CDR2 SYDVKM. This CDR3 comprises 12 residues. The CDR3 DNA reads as TGTGCCAGCAGTTTAAACTGGGACGAGCAGTACTTC. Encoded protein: CASSLNWDEQYF.

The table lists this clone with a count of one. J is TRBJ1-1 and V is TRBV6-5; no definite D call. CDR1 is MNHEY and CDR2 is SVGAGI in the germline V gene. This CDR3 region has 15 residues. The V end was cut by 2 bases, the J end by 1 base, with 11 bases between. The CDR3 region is CASSYLPGRNTEAFF. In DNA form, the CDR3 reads TGTGCCAGCAGTTACCTACCGGGAAGGAACACTGAAGCTTTCTTT.

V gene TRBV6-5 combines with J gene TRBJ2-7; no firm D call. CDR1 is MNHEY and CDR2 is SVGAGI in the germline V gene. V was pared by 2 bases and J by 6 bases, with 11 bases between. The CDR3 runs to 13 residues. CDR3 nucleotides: TGTGCCAGCAGTTACAGCAGGTTAGGCGAGCAGTACTTC. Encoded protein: CASSYSRLGEQYF.

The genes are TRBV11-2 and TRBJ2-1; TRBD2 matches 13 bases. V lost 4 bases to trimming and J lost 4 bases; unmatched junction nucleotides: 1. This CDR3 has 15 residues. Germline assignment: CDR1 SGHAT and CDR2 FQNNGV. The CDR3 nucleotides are TGTGCCAGCAGCTCGGGACTAGCGGGGTACAATGAGCAGTTCTTC. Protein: CASSSGLAGYNEQFF.

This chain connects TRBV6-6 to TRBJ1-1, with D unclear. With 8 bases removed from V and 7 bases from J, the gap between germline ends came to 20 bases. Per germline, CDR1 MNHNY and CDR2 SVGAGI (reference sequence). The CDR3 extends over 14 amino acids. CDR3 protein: CASGSVGIGNEAFF. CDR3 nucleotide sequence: TGTGCCAGCGGGTCAGTGGGGATTGGCAATGAAGCTTTCTTT.

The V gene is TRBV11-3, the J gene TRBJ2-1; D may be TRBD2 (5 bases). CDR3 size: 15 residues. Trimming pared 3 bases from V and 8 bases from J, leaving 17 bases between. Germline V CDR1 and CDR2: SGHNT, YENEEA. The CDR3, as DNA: TGTGCCAGCAGCTTGCGGGTAGGAGGCCAATATGAGCAGTTCTTC. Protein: CASSLRVGGQYEQFF. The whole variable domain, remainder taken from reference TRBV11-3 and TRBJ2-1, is EAGVVQSPRYKIIEKKQPVAFWCNPISGHNTLYWYLQNLGQGPELLIRYENEEAVDDSQLPKDRFSAERLKGVDSTLKIQPAELGDSAVYLCASSLRVGGQYEQFFGPGTRLTVL.

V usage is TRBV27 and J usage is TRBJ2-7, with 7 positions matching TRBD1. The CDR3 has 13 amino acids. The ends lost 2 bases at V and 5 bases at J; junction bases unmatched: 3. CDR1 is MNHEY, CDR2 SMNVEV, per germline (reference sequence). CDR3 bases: TGTGCCAGCAGTTTAACCGACAGGGACGAGCAGTACTTC. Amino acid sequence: CASSLTDRDEQYF.